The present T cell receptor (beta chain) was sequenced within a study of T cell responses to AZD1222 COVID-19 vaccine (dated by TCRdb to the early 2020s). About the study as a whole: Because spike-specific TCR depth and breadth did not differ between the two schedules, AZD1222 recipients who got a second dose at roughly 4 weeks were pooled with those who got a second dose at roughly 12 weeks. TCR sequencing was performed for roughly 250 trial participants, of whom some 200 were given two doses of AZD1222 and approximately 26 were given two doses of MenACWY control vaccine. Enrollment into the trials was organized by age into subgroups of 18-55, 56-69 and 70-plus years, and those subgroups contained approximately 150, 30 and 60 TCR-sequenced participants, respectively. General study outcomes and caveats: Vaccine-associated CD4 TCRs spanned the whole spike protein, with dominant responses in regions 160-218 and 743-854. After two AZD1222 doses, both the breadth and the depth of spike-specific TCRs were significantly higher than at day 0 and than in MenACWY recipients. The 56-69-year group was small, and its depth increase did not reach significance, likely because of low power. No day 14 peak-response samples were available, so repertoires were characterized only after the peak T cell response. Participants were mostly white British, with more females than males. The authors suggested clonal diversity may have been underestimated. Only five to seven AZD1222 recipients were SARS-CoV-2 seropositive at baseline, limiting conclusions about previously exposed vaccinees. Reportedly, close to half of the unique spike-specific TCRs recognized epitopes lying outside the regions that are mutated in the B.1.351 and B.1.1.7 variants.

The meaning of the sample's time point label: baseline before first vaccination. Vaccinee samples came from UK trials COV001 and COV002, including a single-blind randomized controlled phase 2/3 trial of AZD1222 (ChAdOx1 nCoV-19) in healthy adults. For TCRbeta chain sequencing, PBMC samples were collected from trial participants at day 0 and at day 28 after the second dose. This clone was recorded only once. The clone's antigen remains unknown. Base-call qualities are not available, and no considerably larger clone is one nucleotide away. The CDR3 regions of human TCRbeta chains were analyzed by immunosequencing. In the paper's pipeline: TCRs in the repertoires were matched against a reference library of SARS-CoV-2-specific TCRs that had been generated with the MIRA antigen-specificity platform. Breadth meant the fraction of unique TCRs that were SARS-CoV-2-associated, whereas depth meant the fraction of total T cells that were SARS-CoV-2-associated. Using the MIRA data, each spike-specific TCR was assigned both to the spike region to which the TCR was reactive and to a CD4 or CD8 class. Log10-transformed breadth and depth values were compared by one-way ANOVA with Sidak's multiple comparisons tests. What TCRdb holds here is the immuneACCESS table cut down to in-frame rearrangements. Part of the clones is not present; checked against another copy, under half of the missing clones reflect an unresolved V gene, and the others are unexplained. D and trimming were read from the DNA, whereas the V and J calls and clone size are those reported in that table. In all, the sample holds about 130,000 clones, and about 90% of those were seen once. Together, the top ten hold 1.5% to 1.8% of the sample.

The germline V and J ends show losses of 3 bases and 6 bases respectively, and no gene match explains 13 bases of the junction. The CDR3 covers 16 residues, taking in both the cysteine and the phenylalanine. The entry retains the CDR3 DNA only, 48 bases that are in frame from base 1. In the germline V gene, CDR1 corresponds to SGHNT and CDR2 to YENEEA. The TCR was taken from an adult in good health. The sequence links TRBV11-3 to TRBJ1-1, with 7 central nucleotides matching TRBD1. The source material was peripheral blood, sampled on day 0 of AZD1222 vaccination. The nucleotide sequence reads TGTGCCAGCAGCTTGTCGAACAGGGGCGGCAATTCTGAAGCTTTCTTT. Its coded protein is CASSLSNRGGNSEAFF.